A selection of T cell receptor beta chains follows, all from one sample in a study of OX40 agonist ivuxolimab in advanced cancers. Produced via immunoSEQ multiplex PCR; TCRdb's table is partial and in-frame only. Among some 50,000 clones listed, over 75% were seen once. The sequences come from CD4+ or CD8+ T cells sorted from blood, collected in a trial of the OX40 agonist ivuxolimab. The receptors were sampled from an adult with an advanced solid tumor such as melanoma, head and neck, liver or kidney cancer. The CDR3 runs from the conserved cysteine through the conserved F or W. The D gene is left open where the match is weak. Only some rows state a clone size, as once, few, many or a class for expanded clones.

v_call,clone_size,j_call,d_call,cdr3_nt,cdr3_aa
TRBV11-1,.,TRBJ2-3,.,TGTGCCAGCAGCCCAAGGACTTCCACAGATACGCAGTATTTT,CASSPRTSTDTQYF
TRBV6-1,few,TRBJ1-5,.,TGTGCCAGCAGTTTCGAAGGTGCTAGCAATCAGCCCCAGCATTTT,CASSFEGASNQPQHF
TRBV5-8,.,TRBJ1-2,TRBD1,TGTGCCAGCACCCTCGGACAGGGCGCCTTGTTGCATGGCTACACCTTC,CASTLGQGALLHGYTF
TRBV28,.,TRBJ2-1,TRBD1,TGTGCCAGCAGTTTATCGGACAGGCGCGTCAATGAGCAGTTCTTC,CASSLSDRRVNEQFF
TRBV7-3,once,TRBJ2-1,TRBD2,TGTGCCAGCAGCACCGGAGCGGGGGGTGTTTATAATGAGCAGTTCTTC,CASSTGAGGVYNEQFF
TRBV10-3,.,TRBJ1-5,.,TGTGCCATCAGTTCATCAGGGACCGATAGCAATCAGCCCCAGCATTTT,CAISSSGTDSNQPQHF
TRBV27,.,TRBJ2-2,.,TGTGCCAGCAGTTTCTTAGCGGCGAACACCGGGGAGCTGTTTTTT,CASSFLAANTGELFF
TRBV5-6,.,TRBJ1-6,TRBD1,TGTGCCAGCAATTTCGACAGGGCTGAATCACCCCTCCACTTT,CASNFDRAESPLHF
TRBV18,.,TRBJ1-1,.,TGTGCCAGCTCACCACAGGGTATGAACACTGAAGCTTTCTTT,CASSPQGMNTEAFF
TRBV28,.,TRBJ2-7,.,TGTGCCAGCAACTTGCCGGGACACCACTCCTACGAGCAGTACTTC,CASNLPGHHSYEQYF
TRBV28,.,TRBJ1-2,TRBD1,TGTGCCAGCAGTTTCCGGGACAGTAGCTATGGCTACACCTTC,CASSFRDSSYGYTF
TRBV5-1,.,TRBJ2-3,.,TGCGCCAGCAGCTTGTTTCAGGGGCCCACAGATACGCAGTATTTT,CASSLFQGPTDTQYF
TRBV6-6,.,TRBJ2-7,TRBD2,TGTGCCAGCAGTTACCTTGGACTAGCGGGGGCCTACGAGCAGTACTTC,CASSYLGLAGAYEQYF
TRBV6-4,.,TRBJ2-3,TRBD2,TGTGCCAGCAGTGAGACTAGCGTTGAGGCAGATACGCAGTATTTT,CASSETSVEADTQYF
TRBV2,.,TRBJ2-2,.,TGTGCCAGCAGGTGGCAGGGGTCGAACACCGGGGAGCTGTTTTTT,CASRWQGSNTGELFF
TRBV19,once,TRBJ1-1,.,TGTGCCAGTAGTATTTCTGGCAGAGCGGTGAACACTGAAGCTTTCTTT,CASSISGRAVNTEAFF
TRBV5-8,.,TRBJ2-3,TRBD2,TGTGCCAGCAGCTTGTTTCAGCGGGGGGCCACAGATACGCAGTATTTT,CASSLFQRGATDTQYF
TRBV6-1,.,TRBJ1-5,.,TGTGCCAGCAGTGGGTGGAATCAGCCCCAGCATTTT,CASSGWNQPQHF
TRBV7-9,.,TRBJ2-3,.,TGTGCCAGCAGCTGGGGGCTTAGCACAGATACGCAGTATTTT,CASSWGLSTDTQYF
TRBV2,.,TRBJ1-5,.,TGTGCCAGCAGCGTACAGGGTCACGGTCAGCCCCAGCATTTT,CASSVQGHGQPQHF
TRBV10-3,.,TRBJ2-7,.,TGTGCCACCGAAGCCGACTACGAGCAGTACTTC,CATEADYEQYF
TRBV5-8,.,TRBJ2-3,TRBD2,TGTGCCAGCAGCTTGGGGACTAGCCTAACCGATACGCAGTATTTT,CASSLGTSLTDTQYF
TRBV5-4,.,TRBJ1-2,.,TGTGCCAGCAGCCCAGAGGCAGGGTACTATGGCTACACCTTC,CASSPEAGYYGYTF
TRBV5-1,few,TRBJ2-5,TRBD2,TGCGCCAGCAGCTTAAAGACGGGGGGGCCGGTAGAGACCCAGTACTTC,CASSLKTGGPVETQYF
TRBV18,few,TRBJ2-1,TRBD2,TGTGCCAGCTCACGGAGCGGGGGGGCGTCCTATGAGCAGTTCTTC,CASSRSGGASYEQFF
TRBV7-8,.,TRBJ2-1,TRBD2,TGTGCCAGCAGCTCGCTAGCGGGGGCCTCCTACAATGAGCAGTTCTTC,CASSSLAGASYNEQFF
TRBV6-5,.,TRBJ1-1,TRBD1,TGTGCCAGCAGTAGACAGGGGGAGGCTACTGAAGCTTTCTTT,CASSRQGEATEAFF
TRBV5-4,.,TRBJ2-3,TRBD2,TGTGCCAGCAGCCCGGGACTAGCGGGATGGGATACGCAGTATTTT,CASSPGLAGWDTQYF
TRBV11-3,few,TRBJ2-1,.,TGTGCCAGCTTTCCCGGGGTCGATGAGCAGTTCTTC,CASFPGVDEQFF
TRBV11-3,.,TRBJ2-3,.,TGTGCCAGCTCATTGACCGGGCTCTTTAGCACAGATACGCAGTATTTT,CASSLTGLFSTDTQYF
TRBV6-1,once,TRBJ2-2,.,TGTGCCAGCACCCGGGAATCGAACACCGGGGAGCTGTTTTTT,CASTRESNTGELFF
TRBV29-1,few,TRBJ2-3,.,TGCAGCGCATTGGGTCTACCCCTAGATACGCAGTATTTT,CSALGLPLDTQYF
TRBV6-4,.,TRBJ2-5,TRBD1,TGTGCCAGCAGCCAGGACAGGGGAGAGACCCAGTACTTC,CASSQDRGETQYF
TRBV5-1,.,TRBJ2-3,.,TGCGCCAGCAGCGATCGGGGTTCTAGCACAGATACGCAGTATTTT,CASSDRGSSTDTQYF
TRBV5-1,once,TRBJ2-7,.,TGCGCCAGCAGCTTTAGGACAGCGGCCGGGGATGGCGAGCAGTACTTC,CASSFRTAAGDGEQYF
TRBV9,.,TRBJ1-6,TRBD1,TGTGCCAGCACCAGAGAGGACAGGGGGGGATCACCCCTCCACTTT,CASTREDRGGSPLHF
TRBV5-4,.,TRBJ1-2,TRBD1,TGTGCCAGCAGCTTGGGACAGGGGATTTGGAACCCTAACTATGGCTACACCTTC,CASSLGQGIWNPNYGYTF